The 27 T cell receptor beta chains below were found in one sample sequenced in a study of T-cell memory formation after mild COVID-19. MiXCR, run by TCRdb on the 5' RACE reads, gives a single entry per CDR3 protein. The sample comprises 200,000 to 250,000 distinct CDR3 sequences, more than 8% of which are singletons, and 3.5% rests with the top ten. The material sequenced was PBMCs or a T cell subset sorted from them (not recorded which). Receptor source: a man younger than 30 who had mild COVID-19 (a few samples of this study predate the infection). Cell type and time point are not known.

This clonotype was picked up many times. The chain uses TRBV20-1 and TRBJ2-7; TRBD2 matches 12 bases. CDR3 length equals 15 residues. V lost 5 bases to trimming and J lost 7 bases; unmatched junction nucleotides: 12. Germline loops: CDR1 DFQATT, CDR2 SNEGSKA (reference sequence). The CDR3 loop reads CSAAIRTSGAGEQYF. CDR3 bases: TGCAGTGCTGCCATTCGGACTAGCGGGGCGGGTGAGCAGTACTTC.

The rearrangement links TRBV7-2 to TRBJ1-5, with a weak D call TRBD1 (6 bases). Trimming took off 4 bases at V and 5 bases at J, with 12 bases between the two ends. The germline CDR1 and CDR2 sequences are SGHTA and FQGNSA. The CDR3 totals 14 residues. The CDR3 loop is CASSSTGYDQPQHF. In DNA, the CDR3 is TGTGCCAGCAGCTCAACAGGGTACGATCAGCCCCAGCATTTT.

This sequence joins TRBV28 and TRBJ2-2; 7 positions match TRBD1. The length of the CDR3 is 12 residues. Germline CDR1 and CDR2: MDHEN and SYDVKM. Trimming cost V 8 bases and J 8 bases; bases outside gene matches: 5. The CDR3 is CASRQGWGELFF. The CDR3 coding sequence is TGTGCCAGCCGACAGGGATGGGGGGAGCTGTTTTTT.

This clonotype has only a few counts. V gene TRBV28 combines with J gene TRBJ2-7; TRBD2 matches at 7 bases. Per the germline V gene, CDR1 is MDHEN and CDR2 is SYDVKM. This CDR3 has 13 residues. The V gene end was trimmed by 8 bases and the J gene end by 2 bases; junction bases not matched to a gene: 6. In DNA form, the CDR3 reads TGTGCCAGCCGCGGGGGTAGGCCCTACGAGCAGTACGTC. Its translation: CASRGGRPYEQYV.

The V gene is TRBV11-2, the J gene TRBJ1-1, with a weak D call TRBD1 (5 bases). In germline, CDR1 is SGHAT, CDR2 FQNNGV. Trimming stripped 7 bases from V and 1 base from J, with 13 bases between. The CDR3 is 14 residues long. The CDR3 nucleotides are TGTGCCAGCACCCCGACAGCGGGGAACACTGAAGCTTTCTTT. Encoded protein: CASTPTAGNTEAFF.

This clonotype was detected a few times. The chain links TRBV20-1 to TRBJ2-4; D is uncertain. The germline gives CDR1 DFQATT, CDR2 SNEGSKA (reference sequence). This CDR3 has 14 residues. V lost 6 bases, J lost 0 bases, and 12 bases lay in between. The CDR3 protein is CSAPKSGAKNIQYF. CDR3 nucleotide sequence: TGCAGTGCCCCTAAGTCGGGAGCCAAAAACATTCAGTACTTC.

The chain couples TRBV6-1 to TRBJ2-6; 9 positions agree with TRBD1. V was pared by 9 bases and J by 1 base, with 13 bases of the junction left unmatched. Germline lookup yields CDR1 MNHNS and CDR2 SASEGT. There are 18 residues in the CDR3. The CDR3 loop is CASFPGTGYQSGANVLTF. DNA of the CDR3: TGTGCCAGTTTCCCTGGGACAGGGTATCAATCTGGGGCCAACGTCCTGACTTTC.

The chain combines TRBV7-9 with TRBJ2-7, with 11 nucleotides matching TRBD1. Germline CDR1 and CDR2: SEHNR and FQNEAQ (reference sequence). CDR3 size: 14 residues. V shed 5 bases, J shed 2 bases, and the junction held 2 bases outside the gene matches. The CDR3 coding sequence is TGTGCCAGCAGCGCGGGACAGGGGGCCTACGAGCAGTACGTC. Translation gives CASSAGQGAYEQYV.

The chain links TRBV7-9 to TRBJ2-3, with 11 nucleotides matching TRBD2. The CDR3 covers 15 residues. V lost 5 bases and J lost 1; bases outside the gene matches: 2. From germline, CDR1 is SEHNR and CDR2 FQNEAQ (reference sequence). The CDR3 bases are TGTGCCAGCAGCCAACTAGCGGGGGGCACAGATACGCAGTATTTT. Translating gives CASSQLAGGTDTQYF.

This clonotype has a handful of counts. This chain uses TRBV2 with TRBJ2-7; D perhaps matches TRBD2 (6 bases). Trimming stripped 5 bases from V and 4 bases from J, with 15 bases between. The CDR3 sequence is 14 residues long. The germline CDR1 and CDR2 sequences are SNHLY and FYNNEI. This CDR3 reads CASSRTLGGYEQYF. Written as DNA, the CDR3 is TGTGCCAGCAGTCGGACACTAGGAGGGTACGAGCAGTACTTC.

This chain connects TRBV18 to TRBJ2-7, with TRBD1 matching 8 bases. J gave up 6 bases and V 5 bases, and 6 bases lay outside the gene matches. This CDR3 has 13 amino acids. CDR1 and CDR2 from the germline V gene are KGHSH and LQKENI. The CDR3 loop reads CASSNGQGSEQYF. The CDR3 bases are TGTGCCAGCTCAAACGGACAGGGAAGCGAGCAGTACTTC.

Many counts were recorded for this clonotype. The J gene is TRBJ2-1, the V gene TRBV6-1; D may correspond to TRBD1 or TRBD2 (5 bases each). The length of the CDR3 is 15 residues. The ends were cut back, 3 bases at V and 6 bases at J, with 15 bases in the middle. Per the germline V gene, CDR1 is MNHNS and CDR2 is SASEGT. The CDR3 region has the DNA TGTGCCAGCAGTGAGGGTACGGGGCCCACCAATGAGCAGTTCTTC. It is translated as CASSEGTGPTNEQFF.

In this sample, this clonotype turned up many times. The gene calls are TRBV30 and TRBJ1-2; the D gene is possibly TRBD1 (6 bases). V dropped 3 bases and J dropped 8 bases, with 13 bases sitting between them. CDR1 is GTSNPN and CDR2 is SVGIG in the germline V gene (reference sequence). The CDR3 is 12 amino acids. Here the CDR3 DNA reads TGTGCCTGGAGCAGACAGGTCAACGGCTACACCTTC. As protein: CAWSRQVNGYTF. Full variable domain (rest looked up from reference TRBV30 and TRBJ1-2): SQTIHQWPATLVQPVGSPLSLECTVEGTSNPNLYWYRQAAGRGLQLLFYSVGIGQISSEVPQNLSASRPQDRQFILSSKKLLLSDSGFYLCAWSRQVNGYTFGSGTRLTVV.

This clonotype came up a few times. V usage is TRBV20-1 and J usage is TRBJ1-4; possibly TRBD1 for D (6 bases). CDR3 size: 13 residues. The V end lost 6 bases, the J end lost 8 bases, and 16 bases lay between the germline ends. The germline gives CDR1 DFQATT, CDR2 SNEGSKA (reference sequence). In DNA, the CDR3 is TGCAGTGCCCGGCGACAGGCGAACGAAAAACTGTTTTTT. Amino acid sequence: CSARRQANEKLFF.

This clonotype was seen a few times. The J gene is TRBJ2-4, the V gene TRBV2, with a tentative D call TRBD1 (6 bases). This CDR3 contains 18 residues. Germline-derived CDR1 and CDR2 are SNHLY and FYNNEI. Trimming removed 4 bases from V and 0 bases from J, with 19 bases in between. The CDR3 region is CASSGGQIKTLAKNIQYF. CDR3 DNA: TGTGCCAGCAGTGGAGGACAGATCAAAACTTTAGCCAAAAACATTCAGTACTTC.

The V and J genes are TRBV7-2 and TRBJ2-3; maybe TRBD1 (5 bases). This CDR3 region has 14 residues. The germline V gene encodes CDR1 SGHTA and CDR2 FQGNSA. Trimming shortened V by 5 bases and J by 2 bases, and 11 bases separated the two germline ends. The CDR3 nucleotides read TGTGCCAGCAGCAGATGGGGCCCCACAGATACGCAGTATTTT. Its protein is CASSRWGPTDTQYF. Variable domain in full (rest from reference TRBV7-2 and TRBJ2-3): GAGVSQSPSNKVTEKGKDVELRCDPISGHTALYWYRQSLGQGLEFLIYFQGNSAPDKSGLPSDRFSAERTGGSVSTLTIQRTQQEDSAVYLCASSRWGPTDTQYFGPGTRLTVL.

This clonotype was counted only a few times. The V and J genes are TRBV15 and TRBJ2-4, with TRBD2 as a possible D gene (5 bases). The CDR3 extends over 16 amino acids. CDR1 is LNHNV and CDR2 is YYDKDF in the germline V gene (reference sequence). The ends were cut back, 1 base at V and 6 bases at J, with 16 bases in the middle. DNA of the CDR3: TGTGCCACCAGCAGAGGGAAGGGAGAAGGGTTAAACATTCAGTACTTC. Protein sequence: CATSRGKGEGLNIQYF.

This chain's CDR3 is CASSSFSGTNQPQHF. The CDR3 DNA sequence: TGTGCCAGCAGTTCCTTCTCAGGGACCAATCAGCCCCAGCATTTT. This rearrangement joins TRBV12-3 or TRBV12-4 to TRBJ1-5, with D possibly being TRBD1 (5 bases). Between the trimmed V and J ends, which lost 4 bases and 3 bases, there was a span of 13 bases. The CDR3 contains 15 residues.

The CDR3, as DNA: TGCAGCGTTGAGGGAACTCCCTATGGCTACACCTTC. Translating gives CSVEGTPYGYTF. This chain joins TRBV29-1 and TRBJ1-2; D is uncertain. This CDR3 region has 12 residues. Trimming left V 3 bases short and J 4 bases short, with 9 bases between. CDR1 SQVTM and CDR2 ANQGSEA come from the germline V gene.

This clonotype was seen more than once but under ten times. CDR3 residues: CSARDSLGANVLTF. For the CDR3, the DNA is TGCAGTGCTAGAGATTCCCTGGGGGCCAACGTCCTGACTTTC. The genes are TRBV20-1 and TRBJ2-6; D uncertain. The V and J ends lost 0 bases and 4 bases respectively, with 7 bases between them. The CDR3 length is 14 residues. CDR1 and CDR2 (germline): DFQATT, SNEGSKA (reference sequence).

The rearrangement links TRBV15 to TRBJ1-5, with a tentative D call TRBD1 (5 bases). V shed 5 bases and J shed 6 bases, with 17 bases lying between them. The CDR3 sequence is 15 residues long. In germline, CDR1 is LNHNV, CDR2 YYDKDF (reference sequence). The CDR3 sequence: CATSPTGDRGQPQHF. The CDR3 nucleotides are TGTGCCACCAGCCCAACGGGGGACCGAGGTCAGCCCCAGCATTTT.

This clonotype was found many times. The CDR3 loop is CASGQGLGYGYTF. The CDR3, as DNA: TGTGCCAGCGGACAAGGACTTGGCTATGGCTACACCTTC. The chain recombines TRBV7-9 with TRBJ1-2; possibly TRBD1 for D (5 bases). Germline CDR1 and CDR2: SEHNR and FQNEAQ (reference sequence). The CDR3 is 13 residues long. Trimming shortened V by 8 bases and J by 4 bases, and 14 bases separated the two germline ends.

V gene TRBV5-1 combines with J gene TRBJ2-6, with a weak D call TRBD1 (5 bases). Trimming left V 6 bases short and J 0 bases short, with 10 bases between. Germline V gene sequence: CDR1 SGHRS, CDR2 YFSETQ. The CDR3 contains 15 residues. The CDR3 is CASKTDSSGANVLTF. The DNA of the CDR3 is TGCGCCAGCAAAACCGACAGCTCTGGGGCCAACGTCCTGACTTTC.

This clonotype was detected only a few times. CDR3 amino acids: CASSEFAGTNTGELFF. CDR3 DNA: TGTGCCAGCAGTGAATTTGCAGGAACGAACACCGGGGAGCTGTTTTTT. The V call is TRBV25-1, the J call TRBJ2-2, with D uncertain. Germline V gives CDR1 MGHDK, CDR2 SYGVNS. This CDR3 region has 16 residues. Trimming stripped 1 base from V and 0 bases from J, with 9 bases between.

The V gene is TRBV6-2 or TRBV6-3, the J gene TRBJ1-2; D remains unclear. The CDR3 runs to 13 residues. Germline V gene lookup returns CDR1 MNHEY and CDR2 SVGEGT. V was shortened by 4 bases and J by 1 base, with 7 bases between the two germline ends. The CDR3 loop is CASSSGSNYGYTF. CDR3 coding DNA: TGTGCCAGCAGTTCGGGCAGTAACTATGGCTACACCTTC.

In this sample, this clonotype turned up many times. The CDR3 region has the DNA TGTGCCAGCAGCTCAGGGTTCACTGAAGCTTTCTTT. Translation gives CASSSGFTEAFF. This chain uses TRBV7-9 with TRBJ1-1, with D possibly being TRBD1 (5 bases). V lost 4 bases and J 4 bases, leaving 7 bases between the germline ends. This CDR3 contains 12 residues. From germline, CDR1 is SEHNR and CDR2 FQNEAQ (reference sequence).

This clonotype came up a few times. CDR3 nucleotide sequence: TGTGCCAGCAGCGGAAACACAGGGAGGCAAGAGACCCAGTACTTC. Its protein is CASSGNTGRQETQYF. J is TRBJ2-5 and V is TRBV11-1; D tentatively fits TRBD1 or TRBD2 (6 bases each). Per germline, CDR1 SGHAT and CDR2 FQDESV (reference sequence). Trimming stripped 5 bases from V and 2 bases from J, with 15 bases between. The CDR3 length is 15 residues.